This T cell receptor beta chain was captured in a study of blood T cell repertoires in COVID-19. The wider study: Material from acute and convalescent COVID-19 was sourced from the United States, Italy and Spain.

This clone is a singleton in its sample. As processed by the authors: Estimation of nucleated cell counts was performed using reference gene primer amplification. Here immunoSEQ multiplex PCR was the method, and the copy in TCRdb shows in-frame clones only, minus some. Clonal size and the V and J genes are those of that table, whereas D and trimming came from the DNA. The table shows approximately 300,000 clones, with about 82% occurring only once. The germline gives CDR1 SNHLY, CDR2 FYNNEI. CDR3 length: 17 amino acids. The trim removed 1 base at V and 5 bases at J, leaving 12 bases unmatched. Sequencing input: peripheral blood. This TCR derives from a woman aged 45-65 years with acute or convalescent COVID-19. J is TRBJ2-5 and V is TRBV2; TRBD1 matches at 8 bases. The CDR3 spells CASSEEPNRGAWETQYF. DNA of the CDR3: TGTGCCAGCAGTGAAGAACCGAACAGGGGGGCTTGGGAGACCCAGTACTTC.